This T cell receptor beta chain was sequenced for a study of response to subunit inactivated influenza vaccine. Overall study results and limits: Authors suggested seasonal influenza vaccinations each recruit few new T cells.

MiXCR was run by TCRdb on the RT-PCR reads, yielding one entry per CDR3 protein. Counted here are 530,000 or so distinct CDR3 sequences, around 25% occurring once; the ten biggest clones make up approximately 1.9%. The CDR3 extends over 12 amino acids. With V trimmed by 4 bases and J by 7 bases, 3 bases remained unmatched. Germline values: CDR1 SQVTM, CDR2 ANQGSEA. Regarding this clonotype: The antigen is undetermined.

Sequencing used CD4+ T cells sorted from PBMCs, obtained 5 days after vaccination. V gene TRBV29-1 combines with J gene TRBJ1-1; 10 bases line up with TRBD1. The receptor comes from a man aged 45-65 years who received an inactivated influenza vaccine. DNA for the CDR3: TGCAGCGTTGGACAGGGGGCCGGTGAAGCTTTCTTT. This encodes CSVGQGAGEAFF.